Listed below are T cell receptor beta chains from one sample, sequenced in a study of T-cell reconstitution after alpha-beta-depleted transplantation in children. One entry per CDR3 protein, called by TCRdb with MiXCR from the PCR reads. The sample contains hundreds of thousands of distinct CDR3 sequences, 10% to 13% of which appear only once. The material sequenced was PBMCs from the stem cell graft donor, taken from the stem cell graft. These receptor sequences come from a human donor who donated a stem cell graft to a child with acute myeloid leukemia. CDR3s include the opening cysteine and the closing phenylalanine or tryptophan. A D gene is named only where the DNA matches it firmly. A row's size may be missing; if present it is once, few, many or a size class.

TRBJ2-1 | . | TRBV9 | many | CASSVDVGGSYNEQFF | TGTGCCAGCAGCGTAGACGTCGGAGGCTCCTACAATGAGCAGTTCTTC
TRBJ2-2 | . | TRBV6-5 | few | CASSFPTRGGNTGELFF | TGTGCCAGCAGTTTTCCCACGCGAGGGGGTAACACCGGGGAGCTGTTTTTT
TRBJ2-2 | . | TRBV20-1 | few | CSADRVAGSKNTGELFF | TGCAGTGCTGACAGGGTAGCGGGGTCTAAGAACACCGGGGAGCTGTTTTTT
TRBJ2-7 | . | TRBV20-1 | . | CSAPAGEVHEQYF | TGCAGTGCCCCGGCAGGGGAGGTCCACGAGCAGTACTTC
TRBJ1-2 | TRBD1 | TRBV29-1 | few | CSVVIGARGDPYGYTF | TGCAGCGTTGTGATCGGGGCCAGGGGGGACCCGTATGGCTACACCTTC
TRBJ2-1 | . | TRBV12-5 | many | CASSTTYNEQFF | TGTGCTAGTTCCACTACCTACAATGAGCAGTTCTTC
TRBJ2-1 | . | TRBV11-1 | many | CASSWRSYNEQFF | TGTGCCAGCAGCTGGCGGTCTTACAATGAGCAGTTCTTC
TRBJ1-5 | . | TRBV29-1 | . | CSVPGPRADGPQHF | TGCAGCGTTCCCGGGCCGCGGGCCGACGGGCCCCAGCATTTT
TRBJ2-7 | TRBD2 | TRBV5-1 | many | CASSSGLAGALSYEQYF | TGCGCCAGCAGCTCCGGACTAGCGGGAGCCCTATCCTACGAGCAGTACTTC
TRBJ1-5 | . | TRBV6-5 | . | CASTLGLVNQPQHF | TGTGCCAGCACCCTGGGCCTTGTCAATCAGCCCCAGCATTTT
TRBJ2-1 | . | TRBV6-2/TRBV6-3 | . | CASSYSSRGGPREQFF | TGTGCCAGCAGTTACTCTTCACGTGGAGGGCCACGTGAGCAGTTCTTC
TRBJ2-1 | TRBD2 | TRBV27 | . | CARVAGESGNEQFF | TGTGCCCGGGTCGCGGGAGAGTCGGGTAATGAGCAGTTCTTC
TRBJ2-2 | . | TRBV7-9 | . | CASSTSAETTGELFF | TGTGCCAGCAGCACATCAGCGGAGACCACCGGGGAGCTGTTTTTT
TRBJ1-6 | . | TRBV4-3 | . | CASSQEGGDNSPLHF | TGCGCCAGCAGCCAAGAGGGGGGGGATAATTCACCCCTCCACTTT
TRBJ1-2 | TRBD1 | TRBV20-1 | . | CSAGDPRQGVGYGYTF | TGCAGTGCCGGAGATCCGAGGCAGGGGGTTGGGTATGGCTACACCTTC
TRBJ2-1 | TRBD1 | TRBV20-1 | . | CSARTGSNEQFF | TGCAGTGCCCGGACAGGTTCTAATGAGCAGTTCTTC
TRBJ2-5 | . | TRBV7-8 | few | CASSPRKGETQYF | TGTGCCAGCAGCCCACGAAAAGGGGAGACCCAGTACTTC
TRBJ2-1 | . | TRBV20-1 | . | CSASFRYNEQFF | TGCAGTGCTAGTTTCAGATACAATGAGCAGTTCTTC
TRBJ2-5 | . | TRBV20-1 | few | CSASMVQPTTTSQYF | TGCAGTGCTAGCATGGTCCAGCCCACAACGACGTCCCAGTACTTC
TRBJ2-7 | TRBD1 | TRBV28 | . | CATRQGDYEQYF | TGTGCCACCCGACAGGGAGACTACGAGCAGTACTTC
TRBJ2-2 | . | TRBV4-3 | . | CASSQGGAGTGELFF | TGCGCCAGCAGCCAAGGAGGGGCAGGCACCGGGGAGCTGTTTTTT
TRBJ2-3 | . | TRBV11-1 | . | CASSLNRRASADTQYF | TGTGCCAGCAGCTTGAACCGGAGGGCTAGCGCAGATACGCAGTATTTT
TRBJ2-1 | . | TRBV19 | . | CASSIGSGTGGEQFF | TGTGCCAGTAGTATCGGTAGCGGAACCGGTGGTGAGCAGTTCTTC
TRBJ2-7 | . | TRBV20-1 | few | CSARELASGYEQYF | TGCAGTGCTAGAGAGTTGGCGAGCGGGTACGAGCAGTACTTC
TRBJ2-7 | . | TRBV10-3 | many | CAISESRPWGYEQYF | TGTGCCATCAGTGAGTCGCGACCCTGGGGATACGAGCAGTACTTC
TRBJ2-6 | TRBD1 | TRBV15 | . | CATSRRQGTGANVLTF | TGTGCCACCAGCAGGCGACAGGGGACTGGGGCCAACGTCCTGACTTTC
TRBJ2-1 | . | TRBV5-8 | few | CASSYSRRDEQFF | TGTGCCAGCAGCTATTCCAGGAGAGATGAGCAGTTCTTC
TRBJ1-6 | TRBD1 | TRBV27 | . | CATQGERSPLHF | TGTGCCACCCAGGGGGAAAGATCACCCCTCCACTTT
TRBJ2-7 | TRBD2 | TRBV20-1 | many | CSATGLAGGRSSYEQYF | TGCAGTGCTACTGGACTAGCGGGAGGGAGGAGCTCCTACGAGCAGTACTTC
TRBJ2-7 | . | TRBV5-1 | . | CASSLGGPNYEQYF | TGCGCCAGCAGCTTGGGAGGGCCAAACTACGAGCAGTACTTC
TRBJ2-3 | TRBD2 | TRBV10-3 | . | CASRGRAGTDTQYF | TGTGCCAGCCGAGGGAGGGCCGGCACAGATACGCAGTATTTT
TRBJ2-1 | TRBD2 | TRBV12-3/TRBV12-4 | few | CASTIGARRLAGTPYNEQFF | TGTGCCAGCACCATAGGGGCTCGCCGCCTAGCGGGGACCCCTTACAATGAGCAGTTCTTC
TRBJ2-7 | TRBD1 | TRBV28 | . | CASRTPGQGSYEQYF | TGTGCCAGCAGAACCCCGGGACAGGGTTCCTACGAGCAGTACTTC
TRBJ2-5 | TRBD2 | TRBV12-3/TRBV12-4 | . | CASSWGGDGETQYF | TGTGCCAGCAGCTGGGGGGGAGACGGAGAGACCCAGTACTTC
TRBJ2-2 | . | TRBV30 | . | CACNRGTGELFF | TGTGCGTGCAATAGGGGCACCGGGGAGCTGTTTTTT
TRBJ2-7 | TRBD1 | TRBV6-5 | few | CASSFEGTGSNEQYF | TGTGCCAGCAGTTTCGAAGGGACAGGGTCGAACGAGCAGTACTTC
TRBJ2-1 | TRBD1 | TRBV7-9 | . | CASSMGTVNEQFF | TGTGCCAGCAGCATGGGGACAGTCAATGAGCAGTTCTTC
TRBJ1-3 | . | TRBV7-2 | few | CASSLAPGTAGNTIYF | TGTGCCAGCAGCTTAGCCCCCGGGACGGCTGGAAACACCATATATTTT
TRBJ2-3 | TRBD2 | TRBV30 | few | CAWSRGRAGTDTQYF | TGTGCCTGGAGTAGAGGGAGGGCAGGAACAGATACGCAGTATTTT
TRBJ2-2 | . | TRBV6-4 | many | CASVTGPNTGELFF | TGTGCCAGCGTGACAGGCCCCAACACCGGGGAGCTGTTTTTT
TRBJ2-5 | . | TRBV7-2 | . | CASSPPEIGETQYF | TGTGCCAGCAGCCCACCGGAGATTGGGGAGACCCAGTACTTC
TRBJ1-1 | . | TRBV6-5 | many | CASSYDPGMNTEAFF | TGTGCCAGCAGTTACGATCCAGGAATGAACACTGAAGCTTTCTTT
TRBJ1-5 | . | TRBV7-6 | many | CASSLERWGVDQPQHF | TGTGCCAGCAGCTTAGAAAGATGGGGTGTTGATCAGCCCCAGCATTTT
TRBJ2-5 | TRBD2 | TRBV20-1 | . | CSAPSGRDETQYF | TGCAGTGCCCCTAGCGGGAGGGACGAGACCCAGTACTTC
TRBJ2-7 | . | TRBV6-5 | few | CASSYPPGGTYYYEQYF | TGTGCCAGCAGTTACCCCCCCGGAGGGACCTATTACTACGAGCAGTACTTC
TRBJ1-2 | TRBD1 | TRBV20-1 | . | CSARGEDRGHNYGYTF | TGCAGTGCTAGGGGAGAAGACAGGGGGCATAACTATGGCTACACCTTC
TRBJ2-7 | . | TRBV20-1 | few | CSARPGGSYEQYF | TGCAGTGCAAGACCCGGGGGCAGCTACGAGCAGTACTTC
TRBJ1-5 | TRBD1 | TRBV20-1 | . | CSAKAPLTGYSNQPQHF | TGCAGTGCTAAGGCCCCGTTGACAGGGTATAGCAATCAGCCCCAGCATTTT
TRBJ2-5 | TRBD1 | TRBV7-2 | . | CASSLPGQGMKTQYF | TGTGCCAGCAGCTTACCGGGACAGGGGATGAAGACCCAGTACTTC
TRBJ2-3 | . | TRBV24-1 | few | CATSDPSPPRSTDTQYF | TGTGCCACCAGTGATCCCTCCCCCCCGCGGAGCACAGATACGCAGTATTTT
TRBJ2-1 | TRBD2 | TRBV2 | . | CASSVLADNEQFF | TGTGCCAGCAGTGTACTAGCGGACAATGAGCAGTTCTTC
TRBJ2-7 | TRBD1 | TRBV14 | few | CASSDSTGAYEQYF | TGTGCCAGCAGCGACTCGACAGGGGCCTACGAGCAGTACTTC
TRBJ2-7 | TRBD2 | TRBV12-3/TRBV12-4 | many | CASRRVSAGGNEQYF | TGTGCCAGCAGGAGGGTCTCGGCGGGAGGAAACGAGCAGTACTTC